A selection of T cell receptor beta chains follows, all from one sample in a study of human T cells and chemical hapten exposure. One entry per CDR3 protein results from TCRdb running MiXCR on the RACE reads. The data contain more than 250,000 distinct CDR3 sequences, 7.5% to 10% of them seen just once; the ten biggest clones take up 2.3%. The sample was whole blood, taken in connection with sensitization to the hapten diphenylcyclopropenone (DPC). Receptor source: a woman between 40 and 50 years old with alopecia areata. Some clones in this sample may be carry-over from other donors' samples. Both conserved end residues are part of each CDR3. A D gene is named only where the DNA matches it firmly. The listing skips clone size in some rows; elsewhere it reads once, few, many or a size class.

>TRBJ2-1|-|TRBV29-1|many
CSVESLLAYNNEQFF
TGCAGCGTTGAAAGCCTTCTAGCGTATAACAATGAGCAGTTCTTC
>TRBJ2-1|TRBD2|TRBV28|-
CASREPSGRPGNEQFF
TGTGCCAGCAGGGAACCCAGCGGGAGGCCGGGGAATGAGCAGTTCTTC
>TRBJ2-7|-|TRBV20-1|few
CSARVSLDEQYF
TGCAGTGCTAGAGTTAGCTTGGACGAGCAGTACTTC
>TRBJ2-2|TRBD2|TRBV20-1|-
CSARISGRGNTGELFF
TGCAGTGCTAGAATTAGCGGGAGGGGAAACACCGGGGAGCTGTTTTTT
>TRBJ2-5|-|TRBV12-3/TRBV12-4|-
CASSFARETQYF
TGTGCCAGCAGTTTCGCACGAGAGACCCAGTACTTC
>TRBJ2-7|-|TRBV28|few
CASSSNRDILREQYF
TGTGCCAGCAGTTCGAACAGGGATATTCTTCGCGAGCAGTACTTC
>TRBJ2-5|-|TRBV29-1|-
CSVLGFQETQYF
TGCAGCGTTTTGGGGTTCCAAGAGACCCAGTACTTC
>TRBJ1-5|-|TRBV28|once
CASSSAAPQPQHF
TGTGCCAGCAGTTCGGCAGCACCACAGCCCCAGCATTTT
>TRBJ2-7|-|TRBV2|-
CASSVQGNNAEQYF
TGTGCCAGCAGTGTCCAGGGGAATAACGCCGAGCAGTACTTC
>TRBJ2-2|TRBD1|TRBV18|few
CASSSGTGNTGELFF
TGTGCCAGCTCATCCGGGACAGGGAACACCGGGGAGCTGTTTTTT
>TRBJ2-2|TRBD2|TRBV10-3|many
CAISESGRDSGTGELFF
TGTGCCATCAGCGAGAGCGGGAGGGACTCCGGCACCGGGGAGCTGTTTTTT
>TRBJ2-5|-|TRBV6-1|few
CASSGSRVAETQYF
TGTGCCAGCAGTGGTTCCAGGGTGGCTGAGACCCAGTACTTC
>TRBJ2-7|TRBD2|TRBV20-1|few
CSARDRTSGSSRVYEQYF
TGCAGTGCTAGAGATCGGACTAGCGGGAGTTCTAGGGTCTACGAGCAGTACTTC
>TRBJ2-7|TRBD1|TRBV12-3/TRBV12-4|many
CASARDRVTEQYF
TGTGCCAGTGCTAGGGACAGGGTAACCGAGCAGTACTTC
>TRBJ1-2|-|TRBV12-3/TRBV12-4|-
CASSLGRSYGYTF
TGTGCCAGCAGCTTGGGACGGAGTTATGGCTACACCTTC
>TRBJ1-2|-|TRBV10-3|few
CAISESPSGSSYGYTF
TGTGCCATCAGTGAGTCCCCATCGGGGTCGAGCTATGGCTACACCTTC
>TRBJ2-5|-|TRBV7-2|few
CASSSRGAGQETQYF
TGTGCCAGCAGCTCCCGCGGGGCAGGTCAAGAGACCCAGTACTTC
>TRBJ2-2|-|TRBV20-1|-
CSAPWRAVAGELFF
TGCAGTGCTCCTTGGCGGGCGGTAGCCGGGGAGCTGTTTTTT
>TRBJ2-7|-|TRBV6-2/TRBV6-3|few
CASSPQGLAAWVSEQYF
TGTGCCAGCAGCCCTCAGGGGCTAGCGGCCTGGGTCTCCGAGCAGTACTTC
>TRBJ1-6|-|TRBV28|many
CASSAPGGTYNSPLHF
TGTGCCAGCAGTGCCCCCGGGGGCACCTATAATTCACCCCTCCACTTT
>TRBJ2-1|-|TRBV6-5|few
CASSRTLGSYNEQFF
TGTGCCAGCAGTCGAACTCTAGGGTCCTACAATGAGCAGTTCTTC
>TRBJ1-1|-|TRBV11-1|many
CASSPHRASLNTEAFF
TGTGCCAGCAGCCCGCACAGGGCCAGTTTGAACACTGAAGCTTTCTTT
>TRBJ1-2|-|TRBV10-3|many
CAISEGPTLPYGYTF
TGTGCCATCAGTGAGGGCCCCACTCTCCCGTATGGCTACACCTTC
>TRBJ2-3|-|TRBV20-1|-
CSASPSTDTQYF
TGCAGTGCTAGCCCCAGCACAGATACGCAGTATTTT
>TRBJ2-1|TRBD2|TRBV7-9|few
CASSFSGSNSYNEQFF
TGTGCCAGCAGCTTTAGCGGGTCAAACTCCTACAATGAGCAGTTCTTC
>TRBJ2-3|-|TRBV7-9|-
CASSPPQGPDTQYF
TGTGCCAGCAGCCCCCCGCAGGGTCCAGATACGCAGTATTTT
>TRBJ2-7|-|TRBV5-1|few
CASAGSSSYEQYF
TGCGCCAGCGCAGGGTCGAGCTCCTACGAGCAGTACTTC
>TRBJ2-2|TRBD2|TRBV25-1|once
CASTLADTGELFF
TGTGCCAGCACCCTAGCGGACACCGGGGAGCTGTTTTTT
>TRBJ2-3|TRBD1|TRBV25-1|-
CASGYLGTGGDTQYF
TGTGCCAGCGGTTATCTGGGGACAGGGGGAGATACGCAGTATTTT
>TRBJ2-2|-|TRBV7-6|few
CASSWTAEGRGTGELFF
TGTGCCAGCAGCTGGACCGCGGAGGGGAGGGGGACCGGGGAGCTGTTTTTT
>TRBJ1-6|-|TRBV28|-
CASSPGNNNSPLHF
TGTGCCAGCAGCCCCGGGAATAATAATTCACCCCTCCACTTT
>TRBJ2-1|-|TRBV20-1|few
CSAIGGASYNEQFF
TGCAGTGCTATTGGCGGGGCCTCCTACAATGAGCAGTTCTTC
>TRBJ2-5|TRBD1|TRBV28|few
CASSSYSQGLETQYF
TGTGCCAGCAGTTCTTATTCACAGGGGTTGGAGACCCAGTACTTC
>TRBJ2-1|TRBD2|TRBV7-2|-
CASSVLAAPYNEQFF
TGTGCCAGCAGCGTCCTAGCGGCACCCTACAATGAGCAGTTCTTC
>TRBJ1-1|-|TRBV9|few
CASSVDRLNTEAFF
TGTGCCAGCAGCGTTGATAGGCTGAACACTGAAGCTTTCTTT
>TRBJ2-7|-|TRBV27|-
CASSLTSSVSYEQYF
TGTGCCAGCAGTTTGACGTCTAGCGTATCCTACGAGCAGTACTTC
>TRBJ2-5|TRBD2|TRBV24-1|many
CATGGLAGQETQYF
TGTGCCACTGGAGGACTAGCGGGGCAAGAGACCCAGTACTTC
>TRBJ2-7|-|TRBV2|-
CASLTGSLSYEQYF
TGTGCCAGCCTGACAGGTTCCCTCTCCTACGAGCAGTACTTC
>TRBJ1-2|-|TRBV7-9|-
CASSYPFGGGLYGYTF
TGTGCCAGCAGCTACCCTTTCGGGGGTGGTCTCTATGGCTACACCTTC
>TRBJ2-3|TRBD1|TRBV9|many
CASSVGQGRLTDTQYF
TGTGCCAGCAGCGTAGGACAGGGGCGACTCACAGATACGCAGTATTTT
>TRBJ1-3|-|TRBV5-1|-
CASSPGATSGNTIYF
TGCGCCAGCAGCCCGGGAGCTACGTCTGGAAACACCATATATTTT
>TRBJ1-1|-|TRBV11-3|-
CASSSLKNTEAFF
TGTGCCAGCAGCTCACTGAAAAACACTGAAGCTTTCTTT
>TRBJ1-6|-|TRBV6-5|-
CASSYSARSSYNSPLHF
TGTGCCAGCAGTTACTCGGCCAGGAGCTCCTATAATTCACCCCTCCACTTT
>TRBJ1-5|-|TRBV6-2/TRBV6-3|few
CASSYGAQTFYSNQPQHF
TGTGCCAGCAGTTATGGGGCCCAGACTTTTTATAGCAATCAGCCCCAGCATTTT
>TRBJ1-1|TRBD1|TRBV27|many
CASSLSKQGGTEAFF
TGTGCCAGCAGTTTATCGAAACAGGGGGGGACTGAAGCTTTCTTT
>TRBJ2-1|TRBD2|TRBV6-4|many
CASSDGQGGNNEQFF
TGTGCCAGCAGTGACGGGCAGGGAGGGAACAATGAGCAGTTCTTC
>TRBJ2-4|-|TRBV5-1|few
CASSLVGGYKNIQYF
TGCGCCAGCAGCTTGGTAGGAGGTTACAAAAACATTCAGTACTTC
>TRBJ2-3|-|TRBV6-5|few
CASSYSRYRADTQYF
TGTGCCAGCAGTTACTCGAGGTATAGGGCAGATACGCAGTATTTT
>TRBJ2-2|TRBD1|TRBV7-2|-
CASSLALTGANTGELFF
TGTGCCAGCAGCTTAGCACTAACAGGGGCGAACACCGGGGAGCTGTTTTTT
>TRBJ2-1|-|TRBV12-5|many
CASGSPRGNEQFF
TGTGCTAGTGGTTCGCCTAGGGGTAATGAGCAGTTCTTC
>TRBJ2-1|-|TRBV7-6|-
CASSGPGTENEQFF
TGTGCCAGCAGCGGACCCGGGACTGAGAATGAGCAGTTCTTC
>TRBJ2-3|TRBD2|TRBV7-2|-
CASSLAGLAGVDTQYF
TGTGCCAGCAGCTTAGCGGGACTAGCGGGGGTCGATACGCAGTATTTT
>TRBJ2-1|TRBD2|TRBV7-2|few
CASSQGRGLAGNEQFF
TGTGCCAGCAGCCAGGGCAGGGGACTAGCGGGCAATGAGCAGTTCTTC
>TRBJ2-7|TRBD1|TRBV29-1|-
CSVVLRDRPNEQYF
TGCAGCGTTGTCTTGAGGGACAGGCCCAACGAGCAGTACTTC
>TRBJ1-6|-|TRBV2|few
CASSLDSNSPLHF
TGTGCCAGCAGTCTCGACAGTAATTCACCCCTCCACTTT